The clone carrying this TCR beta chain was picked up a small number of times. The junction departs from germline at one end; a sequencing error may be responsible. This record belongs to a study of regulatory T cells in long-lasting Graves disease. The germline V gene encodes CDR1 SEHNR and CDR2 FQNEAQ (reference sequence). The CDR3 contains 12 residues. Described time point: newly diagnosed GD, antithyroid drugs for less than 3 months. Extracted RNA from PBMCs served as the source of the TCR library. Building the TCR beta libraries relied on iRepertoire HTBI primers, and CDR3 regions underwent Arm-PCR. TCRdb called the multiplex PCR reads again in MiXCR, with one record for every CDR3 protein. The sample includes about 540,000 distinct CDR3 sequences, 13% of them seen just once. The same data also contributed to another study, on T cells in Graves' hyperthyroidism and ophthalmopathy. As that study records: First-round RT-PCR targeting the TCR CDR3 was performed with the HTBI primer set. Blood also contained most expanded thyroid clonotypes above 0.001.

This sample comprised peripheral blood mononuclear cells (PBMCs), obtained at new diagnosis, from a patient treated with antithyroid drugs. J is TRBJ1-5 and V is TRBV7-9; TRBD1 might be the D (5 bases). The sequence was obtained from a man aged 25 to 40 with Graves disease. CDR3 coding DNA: TGTGCCAGAAGCCAGGACAATCAGCCACAGCATTTT. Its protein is CARSQDNQPQHF.